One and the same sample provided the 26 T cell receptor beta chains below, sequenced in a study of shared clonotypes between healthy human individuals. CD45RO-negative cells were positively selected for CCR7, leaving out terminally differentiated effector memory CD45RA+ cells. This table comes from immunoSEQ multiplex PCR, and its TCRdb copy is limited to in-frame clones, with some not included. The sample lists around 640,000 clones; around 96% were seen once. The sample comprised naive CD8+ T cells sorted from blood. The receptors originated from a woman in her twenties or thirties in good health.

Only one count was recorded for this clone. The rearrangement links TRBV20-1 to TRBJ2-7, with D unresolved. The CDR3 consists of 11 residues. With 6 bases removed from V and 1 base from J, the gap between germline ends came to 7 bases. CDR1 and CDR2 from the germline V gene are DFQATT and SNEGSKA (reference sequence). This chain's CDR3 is CSAKGSYEQYF. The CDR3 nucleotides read TGCAGTGCCAAGGGATCCTACGAGCAGTACTTC.

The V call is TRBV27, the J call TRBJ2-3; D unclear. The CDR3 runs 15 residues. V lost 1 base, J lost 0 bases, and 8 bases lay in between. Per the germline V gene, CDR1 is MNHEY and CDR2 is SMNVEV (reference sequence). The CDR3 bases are TGTGCCAGCAGTTTATTACAGATTAGCACAGATACGCAGTATTTT. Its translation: CASSLLQISTDTQYF.

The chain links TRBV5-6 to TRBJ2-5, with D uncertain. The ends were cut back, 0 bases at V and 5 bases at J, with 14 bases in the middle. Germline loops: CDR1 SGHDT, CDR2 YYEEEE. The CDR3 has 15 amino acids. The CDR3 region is CASSLAIGRVETQYF. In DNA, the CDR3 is TGTGCCAGCAGCTTGGCCATTGGCAGAGTGGAGACCCAGTACTTC.

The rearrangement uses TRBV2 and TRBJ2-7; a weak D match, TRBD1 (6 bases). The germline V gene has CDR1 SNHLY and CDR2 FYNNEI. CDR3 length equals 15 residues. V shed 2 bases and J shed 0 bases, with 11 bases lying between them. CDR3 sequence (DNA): TGTGCCAGCAGTGAAACAGGGATAAGCTCCTACGAGCAGTACTTC. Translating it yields CASSETGISSYEQYF.

The chain's CDR3 is CASRPVWAGDGNTQYF. CDR3 coding DNA: TGTGCCAGCAGGCCTGTTTGGGCGGGAGACGGAAATACGCAGTATTTT. This sequence joins TRBV28 and TRBJ2-3, with 7 bases aligning to TRBD2. J was trimmed by 7 bases and V by 6 bases; bases with no gene match: 16. CDR3 length: 16 amino acids. Germline V CDR1 and CDR2: MDHEN, SYDVKM.

The CDR3 coding sequence is TGTGCCAGCAGCTTGGACACAGGGGGAGCCCAGCATTTT. Amino acid sequence: CASSLDTGGAQHF. V and J are TRBV5-6 and TRBJ1-5; 8 bases are shared with TRBD1. V lost 0 bases to trimming and J lost 11 bases; unmatched junction nucleotides: 4. CDR1 SGHDT and CDR2 YYEEEE come from the germline V gene. The CDR3 loop spans 13 amino acids.

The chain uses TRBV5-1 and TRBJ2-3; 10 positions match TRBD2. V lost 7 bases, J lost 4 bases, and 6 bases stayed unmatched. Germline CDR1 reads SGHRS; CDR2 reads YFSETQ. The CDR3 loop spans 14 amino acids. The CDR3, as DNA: TGCGCCAGCTCCACTAGCGGGAAAGCAGATACGCAGTATTTT. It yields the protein CASSTSGKADTQYF.

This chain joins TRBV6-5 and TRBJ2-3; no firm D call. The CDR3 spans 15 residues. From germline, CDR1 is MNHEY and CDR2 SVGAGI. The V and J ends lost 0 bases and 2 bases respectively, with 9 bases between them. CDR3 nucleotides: TGTGCCAGCAGTTACTCCTGGACGGACACAGATACGCAGTATTTT. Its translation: CASSYSWTDTDTQYF.

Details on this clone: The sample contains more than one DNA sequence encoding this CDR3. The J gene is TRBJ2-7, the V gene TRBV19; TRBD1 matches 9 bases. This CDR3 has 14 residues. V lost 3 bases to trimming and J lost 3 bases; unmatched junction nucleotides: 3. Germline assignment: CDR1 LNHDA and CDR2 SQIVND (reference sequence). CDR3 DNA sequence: TGTGCCAGTAGTATCGGGACAGGGAGCTACGAGCAGTACTTC. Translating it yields CASSIGTGSYEQYF.

CDR3 loop: CAWSIGSSGNTIYF. The CDR3 region has the DNA TGTGCCTGGAGTATAGGGAGCTCTGGAAACACCATATATTTT. The chain recombines TRBV30 with TRBJ1-3; unclear D gene. The V and J ends lost 2 bases and 0 bases respectively, with 8 bases between them. The CDR3 has 14 residues. CDR1 and CDR2 (germline): GTSNPN, SVGIG (reference sequence).

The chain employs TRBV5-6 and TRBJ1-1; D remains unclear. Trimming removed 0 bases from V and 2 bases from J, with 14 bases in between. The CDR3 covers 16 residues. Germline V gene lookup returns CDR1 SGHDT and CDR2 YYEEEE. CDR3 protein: CASSLAGEGTNTEAFF. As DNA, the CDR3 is TGTGCCAGCAGCTTGGCTGGTGAAGGAACTAACACTGAAGCTTTCTTT.

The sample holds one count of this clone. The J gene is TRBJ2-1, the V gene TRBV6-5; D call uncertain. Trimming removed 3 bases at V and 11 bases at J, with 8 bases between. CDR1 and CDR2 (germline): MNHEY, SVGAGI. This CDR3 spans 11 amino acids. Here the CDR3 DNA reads TGTGCCAGCAGTTATCAGCTACAGCAGTTCTTC. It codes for CASSYQLQQFF.

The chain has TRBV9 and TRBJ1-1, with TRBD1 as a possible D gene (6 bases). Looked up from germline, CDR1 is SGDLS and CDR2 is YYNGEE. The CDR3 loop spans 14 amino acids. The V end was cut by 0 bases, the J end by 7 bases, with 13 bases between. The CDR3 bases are TGTGCCAGCAGCGTAGTACGGGGGCCGAATGAAGCTTTCTTT. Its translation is CASSVVRGPNEAFF. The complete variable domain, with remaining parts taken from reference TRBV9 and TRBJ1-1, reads DSGVTQTPKHLITATGQRVTLRCSPRSGDLSVYWYQQSLDQGLQFLIQYYNGEERAKGNILERFSAQQFPDLHSELNLSSLELGDSALYFCASSVVRGPNEAFFGQGTRLTVV.

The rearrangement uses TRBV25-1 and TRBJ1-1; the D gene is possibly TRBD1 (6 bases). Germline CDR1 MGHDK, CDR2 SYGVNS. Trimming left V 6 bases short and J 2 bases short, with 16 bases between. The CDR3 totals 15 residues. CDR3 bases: TGTGCCAGCAGGGGGAGACAGGACGGTAACACTGAAGCTTTCTTT. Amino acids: CASRGRQDGNTEAFF.

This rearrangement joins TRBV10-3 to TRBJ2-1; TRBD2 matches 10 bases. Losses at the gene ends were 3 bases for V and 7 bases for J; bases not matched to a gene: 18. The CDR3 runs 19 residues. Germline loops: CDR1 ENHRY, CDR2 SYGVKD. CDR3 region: CAISDIGRAGGLKGNEQFF. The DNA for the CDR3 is TGTGCCATCAGTGATATTGGGAGAGCGGGAGGGCTGAAGGGAAATGAGCAGTTCTTC.

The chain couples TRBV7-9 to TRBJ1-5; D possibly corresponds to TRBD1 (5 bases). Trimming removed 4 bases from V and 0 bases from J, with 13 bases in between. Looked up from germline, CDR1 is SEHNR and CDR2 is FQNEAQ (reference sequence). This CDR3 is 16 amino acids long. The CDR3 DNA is TGTGCCAGCAGCTCGACGACAGAGACTAGCAATCAGCCCCAGCATTTT. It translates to CASSSTTETSNQPQHF.

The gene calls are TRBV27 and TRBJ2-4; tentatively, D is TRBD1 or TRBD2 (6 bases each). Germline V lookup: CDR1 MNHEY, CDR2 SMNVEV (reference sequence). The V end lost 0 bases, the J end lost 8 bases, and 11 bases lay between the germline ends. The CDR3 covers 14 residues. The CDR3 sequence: CASSLSGGRDIQYF. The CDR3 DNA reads TGTGCCAGCAGTTTATCGGGGGGCAGGGACATTCAGTACTTC.

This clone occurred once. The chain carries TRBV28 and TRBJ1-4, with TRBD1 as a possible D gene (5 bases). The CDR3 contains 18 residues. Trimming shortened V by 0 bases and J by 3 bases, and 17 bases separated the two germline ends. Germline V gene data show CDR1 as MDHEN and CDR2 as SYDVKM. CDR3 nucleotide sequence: TGTGCCAGCAGTTTATGGGGGGGAACAGCCCCATCTAATGAAAAACTGTTTTTT. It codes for CASSLWGGTAPSNEKLFF.

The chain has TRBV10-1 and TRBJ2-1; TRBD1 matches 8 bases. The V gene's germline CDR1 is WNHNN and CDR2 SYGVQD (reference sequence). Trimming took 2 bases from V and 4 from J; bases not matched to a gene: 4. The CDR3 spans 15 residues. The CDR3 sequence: CASSEADRDYNEQFF. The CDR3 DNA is TGCGCCAGCAGTGAGGCGGACAGGGATTACAATGAGCAGTTCTTC.

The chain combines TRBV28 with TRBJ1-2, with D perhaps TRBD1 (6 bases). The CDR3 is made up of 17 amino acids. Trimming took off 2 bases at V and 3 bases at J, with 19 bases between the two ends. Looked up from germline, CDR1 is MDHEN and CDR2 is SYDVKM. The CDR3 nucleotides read TGTGCCAGCAGTTTACAAGGGGAGGGGGGTCCCTACTATGGCTACACCTTC. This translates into CASSLQGEGGPYYGYTF.

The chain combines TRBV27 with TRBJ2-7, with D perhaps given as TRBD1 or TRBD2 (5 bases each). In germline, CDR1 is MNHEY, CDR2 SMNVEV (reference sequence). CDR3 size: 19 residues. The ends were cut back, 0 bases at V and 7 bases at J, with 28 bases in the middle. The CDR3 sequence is CASSLSKSPRSGDLREQYF. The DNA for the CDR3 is TGTGCCAGCAGTTTATCGAAGTCCCCCAGGTCCGGGGACCTTAGGGAGCAGTACTTC.

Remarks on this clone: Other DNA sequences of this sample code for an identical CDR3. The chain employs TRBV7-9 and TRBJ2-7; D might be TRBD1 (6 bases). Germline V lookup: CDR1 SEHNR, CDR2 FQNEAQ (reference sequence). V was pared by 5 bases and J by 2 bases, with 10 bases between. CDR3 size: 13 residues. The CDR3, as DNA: TGTGCCAGCAGCCCCGGGACACCCTACGAGCAGTACTTC. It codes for CASSPGTPYEQYF.

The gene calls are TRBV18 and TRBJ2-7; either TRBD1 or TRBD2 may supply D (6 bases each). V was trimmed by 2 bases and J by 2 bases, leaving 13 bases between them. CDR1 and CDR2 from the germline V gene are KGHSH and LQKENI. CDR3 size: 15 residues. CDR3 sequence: CASSPAEGHAYEQYF. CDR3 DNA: TGTGCCAGCTCACCAGCGGAGGGACATGCCTACGAGCAGTACTTC.

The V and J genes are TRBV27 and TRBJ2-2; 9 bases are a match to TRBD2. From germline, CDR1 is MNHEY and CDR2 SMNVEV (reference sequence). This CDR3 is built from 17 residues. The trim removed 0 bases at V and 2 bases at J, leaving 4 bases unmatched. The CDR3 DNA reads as TGTGCCAGCAGTTTATCGGCGGGACTAGCAAACACCGGGGAGCTGTTTTTT. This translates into CASSLSAGLANTGELFF.

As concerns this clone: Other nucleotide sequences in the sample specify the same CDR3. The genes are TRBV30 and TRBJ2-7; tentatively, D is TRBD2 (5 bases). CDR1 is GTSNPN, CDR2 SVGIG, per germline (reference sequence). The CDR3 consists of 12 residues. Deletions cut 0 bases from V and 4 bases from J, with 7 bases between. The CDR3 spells CAWSVRGYEQYF. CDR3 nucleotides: TGTGCCTGGAGTGTACGGGGATACGAGCAGTACTTC.

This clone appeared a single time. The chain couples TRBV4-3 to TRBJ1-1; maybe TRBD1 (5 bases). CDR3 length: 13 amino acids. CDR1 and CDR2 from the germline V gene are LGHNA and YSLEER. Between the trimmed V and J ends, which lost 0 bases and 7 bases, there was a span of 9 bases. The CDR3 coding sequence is TGCGCCAGCAGCCAAGAAAGAGACAGTGAAGCTTTCTTT. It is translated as CASSQERDSEAFF.